This is a list of T cell receptor beta chains from one sample in a study of blood T cell repertoires in COVID-19. The assay was immunoSEQ multiplex PCR, and TCRdb's table has in-frame clones only and misses some. The sample contains about 140,000 clones, approximately 86% of which appear only once. Material for sequencing was peripheral blood. The source of these receptors is a human donor in a cohort sampled during active COVID-19. The CDR3 runs from the conserved cysteine through the conserved F or W. The D gene is left open where the match is weak. The size field is filled for only some rows; it gives once, few, many or a size class.

d_call,v_call,j_call,clone_size,cdr3_aa,cdr3_nt
NA,TRBV19,TRBJ1-6,NA,CASSGGEGSSYNSPLHF,TGTGCCAGTAGTGGAGGGGAAGGGAGCTCCTATAATTCACCCCTCCACTTT
NA,TRBV4-1,TRBJ1-2,NA,CASSHPAGQSYGYTF,TGCGCCAGCAGCCATCCCGCCGGACAGAGCTATGGCTACACCTTC
NA,TRBV7-9,TRBJ2-4,NA,CASSLEGSPGIQYF,TGTGCCAGCAGTCTCGAGGGCAGCCCAGGCATTCAGTACTTC
NA,TRBV2,TRBJ1-1,NA,CASSHGTPGIGTEAFF,TGTGCCAGCAGTCACGGGACTCCCGGAATAGGCACTGAAGCTTTCTTT
NA,TRBV5-1,TRBJ1-6,NA,CASSLEAGPPLHF,TGCGCCAGCAGCTTGGAGGCAGGCCCACCCCTCCACTTT
NA,TRBV28,TRBJ2-1,NA,CAENQDGNEQFF,TGTGCCGAAAACCAGGATGGGAATGAGCAGTTCTTC
TRBD2,TRBV4-1,TRBJ2-5,NA,CASSQVTSGSSEETQYF,TGCGCCAGCAGCCAAGTTACTAGCGGGAGCTCGGAAGAGACCCAGTACTTC
NA,TRBV11-3,TRBJ2-2,NA,CASSLKRGTGELFF,TGTGCCAGCAGCTTAAAAAGGGGCACCGGGGAGCTGTTTTTT
TRBD1,TRBV7-2,TRBJ2-4,NA,CASSDDRGRGKNIQYF,TGTGCCAGCAGCGACGACAGGGGGCGCGGCAAAAACATTCAGTACTTC
TRBD1,TRBV5-1,TRBJ1-2,NA,CASSLEQGNYGYTF,TGCGCCAGCAGCTTGGAACAGGGGAACTATGGCTACACCTTC
NA,TRBV2,TRBJ2-1,NA,CASRKGEGINEQFF,TGTGCCAGCAGGAAAGGGGAAGGAATCAATGAGCAGTTCTTC
TRBD2,TRBV6-2/TRBV6-3,TRBJ2-3,once,CASSYYGLAGPSTDTQYF,TGTGCCAGCAGTTACTATGGACTAGCGGGACCTAGCACAGATACGCAGTATTTT
TRBD1,TRBV6-5,TRBJ1-1,NA,CASSSKQGAMNTEAFF,TGTGCCAGCAGTTCTAAACAGGGGGCTATGAACACTGAAGCTTTCTTT
TRBD2,TRBV20-1,TRBJ2-7,NA,CSASMASGRGYEQYF,TGCAGTGCTAGTATGGCTAGCGGGAGGGGATACGAGCAGTACTTC
TRBD2,TRBV11-2,TRBJ2-3,once,CASSLREGFRDTQYF,TGTGCCAGCAGCTTACGGGAGGGCTTTCGGGATACGCAGTATTTT
TRBD1,TRBV7-2,TRBJ2-5,once,CASSLGKGQGAAGETQYF,TGTGCCAGCAGCTTAGGGAAAGGACAGGGGGCAGCCGGGGAGACCCAGTACTTC
NA,TRBV6-5,TRBJ1-5,NA,CASSPDRISNQPQHF,TGTGCCAGCAGTCCCGACAGGATTAGCAATCAGCCCCAGCATTTT
TRBD2,TRBV3-1/TRBV3-2,TRBJ2-1,NA,CASSRQGGGGHNEQFF,TGTGCCAGCAGCCGACAAGGTGGGGGGGGTCACAATGAGCAGTTCTTC
TRBD1,TRBV28,TRBJ1-4,NA,CASSSSGQPYEKLFF,TGTGCCAGCAGTTCATCGGGACAGCCTTATGAAAAACTGTTTTTT
NA,TRBV5-1,TRBJ2-2,NA,CASSDWTDNTGELFF,TGCGCCAGCAGTGACTGGACAGATAACACCGGGGAGCTGTTTTTT
NA,TRBV2,TRBJ1-5,NA,CASGGTGQPQHF,TGTGCCAGTGGGGGCACGGGGCAGCCCCAGCATTTT
NA,TRBV7-9,TRBJ2-3,NA,CASSLAISFADTQYF,TGTGCCAGCAGCTTAGCGATCAGTTTTGCAGATACGCAGTATTTT
NA,TRBV7-9,TRBJ1-1,NA,CASSLKDSTEAFF,TGTGCCAGCAGCTTAAAGGACAGCACTGAAGCTTTCTTT
TRBD2,TRBV24-1,TRBJ2-5,NA,CATSDGGLAGQETQYF,TGTGCCACCAGTGATGGGGGACTAGCGGGGCAAGAGACCCAGTACTTC
NA,TRBV18,TRBJ1-3,once,CASSSTTSSGNTIYF,TGTGCCAGCTCCTCAACGACTAGCTCTGGAAACACCATATATTTT
NA,TRBV19,TRBJ1-4,NA,CASSGQDEKLFF,TGTGCCAGTAGTGGCCAGGATGAAAAACTGTTTTTT
TRBD2,TRBV5-4,TRBJ2-3,once,CASSFQAGVFADTQYF,TGTGCCAGCAGCTTTCAAGCGGGGGTCTTCGCAGATACGCAGTATTTT
TRBD1,TRBV29-1,TRBJ1-4,NA,CSVQQGSGEKLFF,TGCAGCGTCCAACAGGGGAGCGGTGAAAAACTGTTTTTT
NA,TRBV18,TRBJ1-4,NA,CASSPGDMREKLFF,TGTGCCAGCTCACCAGGGGACATGAGGGAAAAACTGTTTTTT
TRBD2,TRBV5-1,TRBJ2-1,NA,CASSTLGLAGGSYNEQFF,TGCGCCAGCAGCACCCTGGGACTAGCGGGAGGGTCCTACAATGAGCAGTTCTTC
TRBD2,TRBV7-2,TRBJ2-1,NA,CASSFDSGRIYNEQFF,TGTGCCAGCAGCTTCGATAGCGGGAGGATTTACAATGAGCAGTTCTTC
NA,TRBV27,TRBJ1-1,NA,CASSLVGDATEAFF,TGTGCCAGCAGTTTAGTAGGGGATGCCACTGAAGCTTTCTTT
TRBD1,TRBV19,TRBJ1-2,NA,CASSIEGRTGIGYTF,TGTGCCAGTAGTATAGAGGGCCGGACAGGTATAGGCTACACCTTC
NA,TRBV9,TRBJ2-3,NA,CASSPIESPDTQYF,TGTGCCAGCAGCCCGATAGAGAGTCCAGATACGCAGTATTTT
TRBD2,TRBV3-1/TRBV3-2,TRBJ2-2,NA,CASSQDLWGGTGELFF,TGTGCCAGCAGCCAAGATCTGTGGGGGGGGACCGGGGAGCTGTTTTTT
TRBD1,TRBV5-4,TRBJ2-3,NA,CASSSRQGLTDTQYF,TGTGCCAGCAGCTCCCGACAGGGCCTCACAGATACGCAGTATTTT
NA,TRBV25-1,TRBJ2-1,few,CASSLKAGIREQFF,TGTGCCAGCAGTCTTAAGGCAGGGATACGGGAGCAGTTCTTC
TRBD2,TRBV2,TRBJ2-7,NA,CASSGEREYEQYF,TGTGCCAGCAGTGGGGAGCGGGAGTACGAGCAGTACTTC
NA,TRBV24-1,TRBJ2-1,NA,CATSGGSYNEQFF,TGTGCCACCAGCGGGGGCTCCTACAATGAGCAGTTCTTC
NA,TRBV6-5,TRBJ1-1,few,CASSSDSNTEAFF,TGTGCCAGCAGTAGCGACAGTAACACTGAAGCTTTCTTT
TRBD1,TRBV4-1,TRBJ1-1,NA,CASRSLGQQTEAFF,TGCGCCAGCCGATCACTGGGACAGCAGACTGAAGCTTTCTTT
NA,TRBV29-1,TRBJ1-1,NA,CSVSTGSTTEAFF,TGCAGCGTTAGTACAGGGTCGACCACTGAAGCTTTCTTT
TRBD1,TRBV5-1,TRBJ1-4,NA,CASSSAGTEEKLFF,TGCGCCAGCAGCTCCGCGGGGACAGAGGAAAAACTGTTTTTT
TRBD1,TRBV27,TRBJ2-6,NA,CASRVLGQGTGANVLTF,TGTGCCAGCAGGGTACTGGGACAGGGGACTGGGGCCAACGTCCTGACTTTC
NA,TRBV19,TRBJ1-3,NA,CASSIKGRASGNTIYF,TGTGCCAGTAGTATCAAGGGCAGGGCGTCCGGAAACACCATATATTTT
TRBD1,TRBV28,TRBJ1-5,NA,CASSYGQGNQPQHF,TGTGCCAGCAGTTATGGACAGGGCAATCAGCCCCAGCATTTT
NA,TRBV11-3,TRBJ2-3,NA,CASSSRTSTDTQYF,TGTGCCAGCAGCTCTCGGACATCAACAGATACGCAGTATTTT
NA,TRBV7-8,TRBJ1-5,NA,CASRTFSGQPQHF,TGTGCCAGCAGGACTTTTAGTGGACAGCCCCAGCATTTT